The entry below gives a single T cell receptor (beta chain) sequence along with its context. Its recognized antigen is unknown. No per-base quality is available; no much larger clone lies one base away. After removal of 4 bases from V and 9 bases from J, the junction retains 10 bases not matched to a gene. Including the terminal cysteine and phenylalanine, the CDR3 comprises 15 residues. Just the 45-base CDR3 DNA is kept, in frame starting at base 1. CDR1 and CDR2 are drawn from the germline V gene (reference sequence): MNHEY, SMNVEV. The sample's time point label, decoded: at surgical resection after neoadjuvant nivolumab +/- ipilimumab. The samples were obtained from NEOSTAR, a phase 2 randomized trial that tested neoadjuvant nivolumab or nivolumab plus ipilimumab, followed by surgery, in operable NSCLC. The sample originates from a study of neoadjuvant nivolumab and ipilimumab in lung cancer (dated by TCRdb to 2018 to 2020). For the study in its entirety: Nivolumab was given at 3 mg/kg intravenously on days 1, 15 and 29, and the combination arm added ipilimumab 1 mg/kg on day 1 only. Of the roughly 45 patients with operable NSCLC treated in the trial, approximately 23 were randomized to nivolumab monotherapy and some 21 to nivolumab plus ipilimumab. TCR repertoires in pretherapy (baseline) peripheral blood were compared with TCR repertoires in tumors resected at surgery after neoadjuvant immune checkpoint blockade. The major pathologic response (MPR) rate in the intention-to-treat population in each study arm was designated as the primary trial endpoint. Seven patients had matched pretherapy and resected tumor pairs analyzed, with four treated with nivolumab and three with nivolumab plus ipilimumab. Study-level results and caveats: From pretherapy to surgery, tumor T-cell richness and clonality went up in three of three dual-therapy tumors, versus only two of four nivolumab-treated tumors. A small number of samples was subjected to TCR sequencing. A positive correlation was observed between pretherapy blood TCR richness and richness in tumors resected after neoadjuvant therapy (Spearman R ~ 0.82). No significant correlation was found between TCR clonality and pathologic tumor regression, and only one major-pathologic-response sample was available for the clonality analysis. Greater TCR richness and clonality were observed in resected tumors than in tumor-adjacent uninvolved lung, and increases were observed in more dual-therapy-treated tumors.

Receptor libraries were prepared by the immunoSEQ multiplex PCR assay. From the authors' description of their analysis: Richness and clonality were used to summarize the repertoires, and clones that significantly expanded or contracted between pre- and post-therapy samples were identified. TCRdb mirrors the immuneACCESS table, restricted to in-frame sequences. Some clones are absent from its copies; in checked studies, under half trace to an unresolved V gene, and the reason for the others is unknown. V and J calls and clone size are copied from that table; D and trimming were computed from the DNA. Counted in this sample were approximately 29,000 clones; 75% to 85% of them appeared once. 5% to 5.5% of the sample lies in the top ten.

The source is an adult with non-small cell lung cancer. The material sequenced was tumor tissue, taken after neoadjuvant nivolumab, alone or with ipilimumab, at or shortly before surgery. The rearranged chain carries TRBV27 and TRBJ2-1; 9 bases in the middle match TRBD1. The DNA sequence is given as TGTGCCAGCAGTTCAGACAGGGGGTGGAGGGTTGAGCAGTTCTTC. It translates as CASSSDRGWRVEQFF.